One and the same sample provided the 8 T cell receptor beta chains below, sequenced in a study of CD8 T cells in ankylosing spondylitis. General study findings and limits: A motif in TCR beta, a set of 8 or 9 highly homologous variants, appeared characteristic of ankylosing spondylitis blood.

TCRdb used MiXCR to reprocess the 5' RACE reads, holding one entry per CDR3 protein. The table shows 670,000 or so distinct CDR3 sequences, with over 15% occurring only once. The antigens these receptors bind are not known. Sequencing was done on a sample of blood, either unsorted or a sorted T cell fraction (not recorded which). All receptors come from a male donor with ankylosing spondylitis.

CDR3 protein: CATSRVGHLNTEAFF. CDR3 DNA: TGTGCCACCAGCAGAGTGGGACATCTGAACACTGAAGCTTTCTTT. The chain uses TRBV15 and TRBJ1-1; D might be TRBD1 (6 bases). This CDR3 is 15 amino acids long. Trimming pared 1 base from V and 0 bases from J, leaving 9 bases between. Germline lookup yields CDR1 LNHNV and CDR2 YYDKDF (reference sequence).

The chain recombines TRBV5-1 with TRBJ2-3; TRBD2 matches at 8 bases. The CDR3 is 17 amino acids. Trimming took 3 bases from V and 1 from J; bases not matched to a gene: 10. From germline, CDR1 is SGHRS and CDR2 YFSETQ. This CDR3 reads CASSSGGAGGGTDTQYF. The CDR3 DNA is TGCGCCAGCAGCTCCGGGGGGGCGGGAGGCGGCACAGATACGCAGTATTTT.

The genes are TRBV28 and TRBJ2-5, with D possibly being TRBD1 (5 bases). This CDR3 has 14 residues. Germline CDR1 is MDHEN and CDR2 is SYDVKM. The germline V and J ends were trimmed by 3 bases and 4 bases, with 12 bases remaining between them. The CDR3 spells CASSLFRGAETQYF. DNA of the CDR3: TGTGCCAGCAGTTTGTTTCGTGGGGCAGAGACCCAGTACTTC.

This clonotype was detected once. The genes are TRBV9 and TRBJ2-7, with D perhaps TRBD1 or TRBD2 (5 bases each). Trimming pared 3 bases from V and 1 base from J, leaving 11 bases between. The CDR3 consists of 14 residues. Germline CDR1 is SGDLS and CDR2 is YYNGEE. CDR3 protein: CASSAGDGSYEQYF. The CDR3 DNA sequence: TGTGCCAGCAGCGCCGGGGACGGGTCCTACGAGCAGTACTTC.

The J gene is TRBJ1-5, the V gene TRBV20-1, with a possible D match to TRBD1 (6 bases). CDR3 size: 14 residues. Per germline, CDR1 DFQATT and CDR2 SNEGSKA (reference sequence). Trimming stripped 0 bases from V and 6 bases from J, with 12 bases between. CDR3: CSARDPTGGQPQHF. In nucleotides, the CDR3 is TGCAGTGCTAGAGATCCGACAGGCGGTCAGCCCCAGCATTTT.

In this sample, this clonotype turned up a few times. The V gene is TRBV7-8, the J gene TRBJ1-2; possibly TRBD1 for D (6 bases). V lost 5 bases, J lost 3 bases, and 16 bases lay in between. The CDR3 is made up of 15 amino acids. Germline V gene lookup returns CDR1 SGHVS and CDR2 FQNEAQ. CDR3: CASSRTGGGYYGYTF. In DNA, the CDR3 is TGTGCCAGCAGCCGGACCGGAGGGGGGTACTATGGCTACACCTTC.

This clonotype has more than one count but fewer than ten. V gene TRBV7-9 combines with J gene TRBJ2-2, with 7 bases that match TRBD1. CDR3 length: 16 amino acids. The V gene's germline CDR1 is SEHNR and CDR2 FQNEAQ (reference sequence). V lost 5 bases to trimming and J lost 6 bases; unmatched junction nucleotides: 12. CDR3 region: CASSLTAPTGAGELFF. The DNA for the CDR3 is TGTGCCAGCAGCCTAACCGCGCCCACAGGGGCCGGGGAGCTGTTTTTT.

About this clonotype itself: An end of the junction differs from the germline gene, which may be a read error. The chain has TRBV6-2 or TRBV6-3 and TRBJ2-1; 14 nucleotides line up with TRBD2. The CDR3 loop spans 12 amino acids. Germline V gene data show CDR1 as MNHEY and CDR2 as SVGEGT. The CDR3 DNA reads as TGTGCCAGCAGTAGGACTAGCGGGAGGTGGATCTTC. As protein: CASSRTSGRWIF.